This T cell receptor (beta chain) was documented in a study of blood T cell repertoires in COVID-19. Study background: COVID-19 samples collected from the United States, Italy and Spain covered acute and convalescent phases.

Authors' methods: The assay estimated nucleated cells by amplifying reference gene primers. Generated by immunoSEQ multiplex PCR, the TCRdb table keeps only in-frame clones and is missing some. The V and J calls and the clone size are those of that table, but D and trimming were determined from the DNA. The sample has over 75,000 clones, roughly four fifths seen once; the top ten hold 1% to 1.5%. This CDR3 has 16 residues. Germline V CDR1 and CDR2: LGHDT, YNNKEL (reference sequence). V lost 2 bases to trimming and J lost 0 bases, with 10 bases between them. This chain uses TRBV3-1 (or the pseudogene TRBV3-2) with TRBJ2-2, with D unclear. Specimen: peripheral blood. The TCR was taken from an elderly woman with acute or convalescent COVID-19. CDR3 nucleotides: TGTGCCAGCAGCCAATCCCTAGTGGCGAACACCGGGGAGCTGTTTTTT. As protein: CASSQSLVANTGELFF.